This is a list of T cell receptor beta chains from one sample in a study of CD8+ T cells in alopecia areata. Generated by immunoSEQ multiplex PCR, the TCRdb table keeps only in-frame clones and is missing some. The repertoire holds 170,000 or so clones, with around three fifths as singletons. This material consisted of CD8+ T cells sorted from blood, taken at week 24, from a patient treated with tofacitinib. The receptors stem from a human donor with alopecia areata. The CDR3 runs from the conserved cysteine through the conserved F or W. D genes are given only for firm matches. Rows give clone size only sometimes, using once, few, many, or a class for an expanded clone.

>NA|TRBV13|TRBJ2-7|TRBD1
CASSLGTGQLRYEQYF
TGTGCCAGCAGCTTAGGGACAGGGCAGTTACGATACGAGCAGTACTTC
>NA|TRBV5-6|TRBJ1-6|NA
CASSLADSPLHF
TGTGCCAGCAGCTTGGCTGATTCACCCCTCCACTTT
>NA|TRBV2|TRBJ2-7|NA
CASSERAEQYF
TGTGCCAGCAGTGAAAGGGCCGAGCAGTACTTC
>few|TRBV27|TRBJ2-1|NA
CASSSGRNEQFF
TGTGCCAGCAGTTCGGGGAGAAATGAGCAGTTCTTC
>NA|TRBV4-2|TRBJ2-1|NA
CASSQDSNEQFF
TGTGCCAGCAGCCAAGATAGCAATGAGCAGTTCTTC
>few|TRBV7-9|TRBJ1-2|TRBD1
CASSSDRPYGYTF
TGTGCCAGCAGCTCGGACAGGCCCTATGGCTACACCTTC
>NA|TRBV12-5|TRBJ1-6|NA
CASGSPDRRALHF
TGTGCTAGTGGTTCCCCGGACCGGAGGGCCCTCCACTTT
>NA|TRBV27|TRBJ2-3|TRBD1
CASSLGQGGLDTQYF
TGTGCCAGCAGCCTTGGACAGGGTGGGTTAGATACGCAGTATTTT
>NA|TRBV5-1|TRBJ2-2|NA
CASSLEQGHTGELFF
TGCGCCAGCAGCTTGGAACAGGGCCACACCGGGGAGCTGTTTTTT
>NA|TRBV5-6|TRBJ2-5|TRBD1
CASSFGLGTGEETQYF
TGTGCCAGCAGCTTCGGTCTGGGGACAGGGGAAGAGACCCAGTACTTC
>NA|TRBV29-1|TRBJ1-1|NA
CSVEDVDRGNTEAFF
TGCAGCGTTGAAGATGTTGACAGAGGGAACACTGAAGCTTTCTTT
>NA|TRBV30|TRBJ1-2|TRBD1
CAWSRGQGRGGYTF
TGTGCCTGGAGTCGGGGACAGGGGAGAGGAGGCTACACCTTC
>NA|TRBV5-1|TRBJ2-5|TRBD1
CASSSPGQGEETQYF
TGCGCCAGCAGCTCACCGGGACAGGGGGAAGAGACCCAGTACTTC
>once|TRBV7-3|TRBJ1-6|NA
CASSLSWDSPLHF
TGTGCCAGCAGCTTATCCTGGGATTCACCCCTCCACTTT